This T cell receptor beta chain was profiled in a study of beta chain features in type 1 diabetes (dated by TCRdb to 2016 to 2019). Concerning the study at large: No differences in mean age, gender distribution, total cell number or subset yield were found between patients and healthy donors. A total of some 100,000,000 sorted cells were examined across all samples, and a strong correlation was observed between cell number per subset and RNA yield. In the study, TCRB repertoires of sorted circulating CD4+ T cell subsets from recently diagnosed type 1 diabetes patients were compared with those of matched healthy donors. Regulatory and stem cell-like memory subsets were isolated from only 8 patients and roughly eight healthy donors, whereas naive and central memory subsets came from all 30 or so donors. General findings and caveats noted by the study authors: At VDJ recombination sites, type 1 diabetes patients had fewer insertions and more deleted nucleotides, which implies abnormalities in thymic rearrangement. In all four CD4+ subsets, TCRB CDR3 length was moderately but significantly shorter in type 1 diabetes patients. Naive, central memory and regulatory TCRB repertoires appeared more similar among patients than among healthy donors. PCR might favor shorter templates, but patient and control samples were amplified and corrected together, so any skew would affect both groups equally. Because small numbers of individuals were included in the HLA sub-analyses, any influence of HLA type on TCRB rearrangement was left unresolved. Because cDNA was sequenced instead of genomic DNA, activated cells with high expression could be over-represented, although the groups did not differ in activation or CD3 levels.

The High Capacity cDNA Reverse Transcription Kit was used to reverse transcribe all of the isolated RNA, meaning that expressed TCRB transcripts were what got sequenced. Stem cell-like memory T cell samples underwent survey-depth immunoSEQ sequencing, averaging about 1 million total reads per sample. Sorted cells were lysed in RLT buffer and RNA was extracted with DNase-treated RNeasy Micro or Mini kits, depending on cell number. To prevent cross-contamination, each cell subset was processed individually, whereas patient and healthy donor samples were processed jointly. Using the immunoSEQ multiplex PCR, TCRB sequences were amplified from cDNA into 87-bp fragments spanning the CDR3 region. The amplicons were sequenced using the Illumina HiSeq platform. Regarding the original processing steps: Synthetic template baselines were used to correct PCR bias computationally, reads within Hamming distance 2 were collapsed, and singletons that could not be merged were discarded. Reads were aligned against IMGT so that V, D and J genes, CDR3 length and insertions or deletions at six rearrangement sites could be assigned. Within each subset, clonotype counts were normalized to sorted cell number, after which true diversity and Gini coefficients were computed with the tcR R package. Repertoire sharing was quantified using the overlap coefficient calculated on TCRB nucleotide sequences. What TCRdb holds here is the immuneACCESS table cut down to in-frame rearrangements. Part of the clones is not present; checked against another copy, under half of the missing clones reflect an unresolved V gene, and the others are unexplained. The D gene and trimming were derived from the DNA, and the V and J assignments and clone size from that table. The sample table lists approximately 84,000 clones, roughly 30% of them with a count of one. Over 0.35% of the sample is held by the ten biggest clonotypes.

Each donor gave one peripheral blood draw, roughly 110 mL on average, collected into heparinised tubes. A BD FACSAria II and a panel including CD45RO, CCR7, CD25, CD127, CD95 and CD27 were used to sort naive, central memory, regulatory and stem cell-like memory CD4+ T cells. Purity was above 98% for every sorted population. PBMCs were isolated right away by Lymphoprep density gradient centrifugation and were stained directly, without culture. To minimize batch effects, samples were stained and sorted in pairs, one healthy donor with one patient per experiment. To note about this clone: This clone's antigen is unknown. Per-nucleotide qualities are absent, and no much larger clonotype sits a single base away.

From a lookup of the germline V gene (reference sequence), CDR1 and CDR2 are SEHNR and FQNEAQ. Inclusive of the bounding cysteine and phenylalanine, the CDR3 is 15 residues long. The kept DNA is CDR3 alone, 45 bases in frame from the first base. Between the V and J ends, shortened by 5 bases and 5 bases respectively, the junction contains 17 bases. This chain joins TRBV7-9 to TRBJ2-3; the D gene is perhaps TRBD2, from 6 matching bases. The specimen was stem cell memory CD4+ T cells from blood. The sample's cell subset or site label, in plain terms: stem cell-like memory CD4+ T cells. This TCR came from a woman under 30 in good health. The nucleotide sequence reads TGTGCCAGCAGCGGGACCTCTCCGGGAGTAGATACGCAGTATTTT. The encoded protein is CASSGTSPGVDTQYF.